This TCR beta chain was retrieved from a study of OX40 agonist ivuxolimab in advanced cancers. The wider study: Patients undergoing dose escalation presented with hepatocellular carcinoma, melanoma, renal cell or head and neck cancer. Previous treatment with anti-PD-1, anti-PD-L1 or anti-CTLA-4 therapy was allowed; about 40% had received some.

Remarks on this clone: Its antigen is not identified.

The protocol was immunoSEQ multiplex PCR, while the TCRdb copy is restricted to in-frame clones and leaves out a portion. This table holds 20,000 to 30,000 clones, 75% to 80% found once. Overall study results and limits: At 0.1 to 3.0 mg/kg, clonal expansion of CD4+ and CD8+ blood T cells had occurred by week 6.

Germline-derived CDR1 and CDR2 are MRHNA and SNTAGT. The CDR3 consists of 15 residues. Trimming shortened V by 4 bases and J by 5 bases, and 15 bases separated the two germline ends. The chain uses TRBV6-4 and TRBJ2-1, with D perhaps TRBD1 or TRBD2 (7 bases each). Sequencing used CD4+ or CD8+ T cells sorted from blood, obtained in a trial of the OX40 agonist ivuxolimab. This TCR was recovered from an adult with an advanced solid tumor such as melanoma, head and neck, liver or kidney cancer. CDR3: CASSVGAGTDNEQFF. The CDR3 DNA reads TGTGCCAGCAGTGTAGGAGCGGGGACAGACAATGAGCAGTTCTTC.